What follows are 30 T cell receptor beta chains derived from one specimen sequenced in a study of T-cell reconstitution after alpha-beta-depleted transplantation in children. Preparation of the TCRbeta library involved a method that used unique molecular identifiers. TCRdb used MiXCR to reprocess the PCR reads, holding one entry per CDR3 protein. The sample has nearly 550,000 distinct CDR3 sequences, around 18% seen once. The material sequenced was PBMCs from the stem cell graft donor, taken from the stem cell graft. The receptor source for this set is a human donor who donated a stem cell graft to a child with acute lymphoblastic leukemia.

This clonotype was observed a handful of times. The chain's CDR3 is CASSILAGGSNNEQFF. As DNA, the CDR3 is TGTGCCAGCAGTATCCTAGCTGGCGGGAGTAACAATGAGCAGTTCTTC. The chain couples TRBV6-1 to TRBJ2-1; 7 bases map to TRBD2. This CDR3 is built from 16 residues. V was pared by 5 bases and J by 5 bases, with 12 bases of the junction left unmatched. CDR1 is MNHNS and CDR2 is SASEGT in the germline V gene.

This clonotype was seen ten or more times. V gene TRBV20-1 combines with J gene TRBJ2-7; unclear D gene. The CDR3 consists of 13 residues. Germline CDR1 DFQATT, CDR2 SNEGSKA (reference sequence). With 2 bases removed from V and 1 base from J, the gap between germline ends came to 9 bases. This CDR3 reads CSARNIRSYEQYF. Here the CDR3 DNA reads TGCAGTGCTAGAAATATCAGGTCCTACGAGCAGTACTTC.

This clonotype was seen a few times. The rearrangement joins TRBV9 to TRBJ2-1; the match to TRBD2 covers 10 bases. V lost 3 bases to trimming and J lost 7 bases; unmatched junction nucleotides: 1. Germline CDR1 reads SGDLS; CDR2 reads YYNGEE. The CDR3 sequence is 13 residues long. CDR3 DNA: TGTGCCAGCAGCGGTAGCGGGAGGAATGAGCAGTTCTTC. This codes for CASSGSGRNEQFF.

This sequence joins TRBV7-2 and TRBJ2-7; 7 bases map to TRBD2. Losses at the gene ends were 1 base for V and 3 bases for J; bases not matched to a gene: 6. The germline V gene encodes CDR1 SGHTA and CDR2 FQGNSA. The CDR3 covers 15 residues. CDR3 protein: CASSLVSGWGYEQYF. In nucleotides, the CDR3 is TGTGCCAGCAGCTTAGTTAGCGGGTGGGGCTACGAGCAGTACTTC.

This clonotype was found a few times. The chain links TRBV27 to TRBJ2-1; tentative D call: TRBD1 (5 bases). Germline V gives CDR1 MNHEY, CDR2 SMNVEV (reference sequence). The CDR3 loop spans 16 amino acids. The V end was cut by 3 bases, the J end by 3 bases, with 15 bases between. The CDR3 bases are TGTGCCAGCAGTTTCTCGACAGTCACAAACTACAATGAGCAGTTCTTC. This codes for CASSFSTVTNYNEQFF.

V is TRBV12-3 or TRBV12-4 and J is TRBJ2-4; 7 bases align to TRBD1. This CDR3 is 15 amino acids long. The J segment lost 5 bases and the V segment lost 7 bases, leaving 11 bases of the junction unmatched. The CDR3 protein is CASTPVGQAQNIQYF. Here the CDR3 DNA reads TGTGCCAGCACACCAGTCGGACAGGCCCAAAACATTCAGTACTTC.

The rearrangement uses TRBV15 and TRBJ2-5; 7 bases are shared with TRBD2. This CDR3 region has 15 residues. The V gene's germline CDR1 is LNHNV and CDR2 YYDKDF (reference sequence). V lost 3 bases, J lost 4 bases, and 8 bases stayed unmatched. In DNA form, the CDR3 reads TGTGCCACCAGCAGGGGAGGGGTGAGAGGAGAGACCCAGTACTTC. Translation gives CATSRGGVRGETQYF. The whole variable domain, filled in from reference TRBV15 and TRBJ2-5, reads DAMVIQNPRYQVTQFGKPVTLSCSQTLNHNVMYWYQQKSSQAPKLLFHYYDKDFNNEADTPDNFQSRRPNTSFCFLDIRSPGLGDTAMYLCATSRGGVRGETQYFGPGTRLLVL.

This clonotype was detected only a few times. This chain joins TRBV13 and TRBJ1-1; D may be TRBD1 (6 bases). V lost 1 base and J lost 0, with 15 bases in between. The V gene's germline CDR1 is PRHDT and CDR2 FYEKMQ (reference sequence). The CDR3 runs 17 residues. In DNA, the CDR3 is TGTGCCAGCAGCTTAGAAGGCGGGGGCGGAATGAACACTGAAGCTTTCTTT. Its protein is CASSLEGGGGMNTEAFF. Variable domain in full (rest from reference TRBV13 and TRBJ1-1): AAGVIQSPRHLIKEKRETATLKCYPIPRHDTVYWYQQGPGQDPQFLISFYEKMQSDKGSIPDRFSAQQFSDYHSELNMSSLELGDSALYFCASSLEGGGGMNTEAFFGQGTRLTVV.

This clonotype has only a few counts. The chain employs TRBV9 and TRBJ2-1, with TRBD2 matching 10 bases. The length of the CDR3 is 17 residues. The J segment lost 0 bases and the V segment lost 0 bases, leaving 3 bases of the junction unmatched. Per the germline V gene, CDR1 is SGDLS and CDR2 is YYNGEE. The CDR3 protein is CASSVVPSGSSYNEQFF. CDR3 bases: TGTGCCAGCAGCGTAGTTCCTAGCGGGAGCTCCTACAATGAGCAGTTCTTC.

This clonotype was counted a few times. V gene TRBV4-1 combines with J gene TRBJ2-1; TRBD2 aligns across 10 bases. V lost 0 bases and J lost 6; bases outside the gene matches: 11. The length of the CDR3 is 18 residues. Germline values: CDR1 MGHRA, CDR2 YSYEKL. The CDR3 bases are TGCGCCAGCAGCCAAGATCCCGGGGCGGGACTAGCGTTCAATGAGCAGTTCTTC. Protein: CASSQDPGAGLAFNEQFF.

This clonotype was detected a few times. The chain is built from TRBV27 and TRBJ1-1, with 7 nucleotides matching TRBD1. CDR3 length equals 16 residues. J was trimmed by 4 bases and V by 5 bases; bases with no gene match: 13. Germline CDR1 MNHEY, CDR2 SMNVEV (reference sequence). CDR3 region: CASSPRTGLFVTEAFF. CDR3 sequence (DNA): TGTGCCAGCAGTCCCCGGACAGGACTCTTTGTCACTGAAGCTTTCTTT.

The V and J genes are TRBV4-2 and TRBJ2-1, with D possibly being TRBD1 (6 bases). Germline V gene sequence: CDR1 LGHNA, CDR2 YNFKEQ. The CDR3 covers 16 residues. Trimming removed 1 base at V and 6 bases at J, with 16 bases between. As DNA, the CDR3 is TGTGCCAGCAGCCAAGGTCCGGGGACAAGTCTCAATGAGCAGTTCTTC. It translates to CASSQGPGTSLNEQFF.

The gene calls are TRBV12-3 or TRBV12-4 and TRBJ1-3; D perhaps matches TRBD1 (5 bases). The CDR3 length is 14 residues. Trimming left V 7 bases short and J 1 base short, with 11 bases between. The CDR3 reads CASTPGGSGNTIYF. In nucleotides, the CDR3 is TGTGCCAGCACTCCTGGGGGGTCTGGAAACACCATATATTTT.

This clonotype showed up just a few times. The gene calls are TRBV27 and TRBJ2-1; 7 nucleotides line up with TRBD1. Germline CDR1 reads MNHEY; CDR2 reads SMNVEV (reference sequence). The ends lost 5 bases at V and 4 bases at J; junction bases unmatched: 11. The CDR3 loop spans 16 amino acids. CDR3 loop: CASSPLRQGSYNEQFF. The CDR3 coding sequence is TGTGCCAGCAGTCCACTGAGACAGGGATCGTACAATGAGCAGTTCTTC.

This clonotype was observed a handful of times. The chain links TRBV11-1 to TRBJ2-7, with D possibly being TRBD1 or TRBD2 (5 bases each). V lost 3 bases to trimming and J lost 0 bases, with 30 bases between them. CDR3 size: 21 residues. Per germline, CDR1 SGHAT and CDR2 FQDESV (reference sequence). CDR3 sequence (DNA): TGTGCCAGCAGCTTGCAGGTATCCTGGGGACCCTTGACTGTCCCCTCCTACGAGCAGTACTTC. Its translation is CASSLQVSWGPLTVPSYEQYF.

The chain has TRBV6-5 and TRBJ1-5; D unclear. V lost 2 bases and J 0 bases, leaving 8 bases between the germline ends. The CDR3 contains 15 residues. Germline V gene lookup returns CDR1 MNHEY and CDR2 SVGAGI. The CDR3, as DNA: TGTGCCAGCAGTTACAGGGCAATTAGCAATCAGCCCCAGCATTTT. Amino acid sequence: CASSYRAISNQPQHF.

This clonotype was counted a few times. V is TRBV2 and J is TRBJ2-3; TRBD1 matches 10 bases. Germline V CDR1 and CDR2: SNHLY, FYNNEI. V dropped 0 bases and J dropped 9; count of bases not matched to a gene: 12. This CDR3 region has 17 residues. The CDR3 spells CASSEAQGTGELGTQYF. For the CDR3, the DNA is TGTGCCAGCAGTGAAGCGCAAGGGACAGGGGAGCTAGGGACGCAGTATTTT. Full variable domain (outside the CDR3, taken from reference TRBV2 and TRBJ2-3): EPEVTQTPSHQVTQMGQEVILRCVPISNHLYFYWYRQILGQKVEFLVSFYNNEISEKSEIFDDQFSVERPDGSNFTLKIRSTKLEDSAMYFCASSEAQGTGELGTQYFGPGTRLTVL.

The V and J genes are TRBV20-1 and TRBJ2-7; TRBD1 might be the D (5 bases). The CDR3 extends over 15 amino acids. CDR1 and CDR2 (germline): DFQATT, SNEGSKA (reference sequence). CDR3 in DNA: TGCAGGGCAGGTCCCCAGGGCCGAAGCTCCTACGAGCAGTACTTC. It specifies CRAGPQGRSSYEQYF.

This clonotype was detected only a few times. The chain joins TRBV6-5 to TRBJ1-2; D gene ambiguous. Germline values: CDR1 MNHEY, CDR2 SVGAGI. V was shortened by 5 bases and J by 1 base, with 8 bases between the two germline ends. The CDR3 totals 13 residues. CDR3 amino acids: CASSTGINYGYTF. Here the CDR3 DNA reads TGTGCCAGCAGTACCGGGATTAACTATGGCTACACCTTC.

The genes are TRBV5-1 and TRBJ2-7; D gene ambiguous. The CDR3 contains 16 residues. Germline V gene sequence: CDR1 SGHRS, CDR2 YFSETQ. With 0 bases removed from V and 1 base from J, the gap between germline ends came to 14 bases. The CDR3 here is CASSLEVSPTSYEQYF. The CDR3 bases are TGCGCCAGCAGCTTGGAAGTGTCACCTACTTCCTACGAGCAGTACTTC. Based on the CDR3 plus reference TRBV5-1 and TRBJ2-7, the full variable domain is KAGVTQTPRYLIKTRGQQVTLSCSPISGHRSVSWYQQTPGQGLQFLFEYFSETQRNKGNFPGRFSGRQFSNSRSEMNVSTLELGDSALYLCASSLEVSPTSYEQYFGPGTRLTVT.

This clonotype was detected only a few times. The chain joins TRBV9 to TRBJ1-2; no definite D call. This CDR3 is 13 amino acids long. CDR1 and CDR2 from the germline V gene are SGDLS and YYNGEE. V was trimmed by 5 bases and J by 6 bases, leaving 14 bases between them. This CDR3 reads CASRVPQRDGYTF. The CDR3 DNA is TGTGCCAGCAGGGTACCGCAGAGGGATGGCTACACCTTC. The full variable domain, in which reference TRBV9 and TRBJ1-2 provide the parts outside the CDR3, is DSGVTQTPKHLITATGQRVTLRCSPRSGDLSVYWYQQSLDQGLQFLIQYYNGEERAKGNILERFSAQQFPDLHSELNLSSLELGDSALYFCASRVPQRDGYTFGSGTRLTVV.

The sample holds a few counts of this clonotype. V and J are TRBV27 and TRBJ2-3; D may be TRBD1 (5 bases). The V and J ends lost 2 bases and 3 bases respectively, with 9 bases between them. The CDR3 length is 14 residues. The V gene's germline CDR1 is MNHEY and CDR2 SMNVEV (reference sequence). In nucleotides, the CDR3 is TGTGCCAGCAGTTTAGTCAGGGCAACAGATACGCAGTATTTT. Translating it yields CASSLVRATDTQYF.

This sequence joins TRBV6-5 and TRBJ1-1; 10 nucleotides line up with TRBD1. This CDR3 region has 18 residues. Unmatched junction bases numbered 11, after V lost 0 bases and J lost 4 bases. Germline V gene data show CDR1 as MNHEY and CDR2 as SVGAGI. CDR3 loop: CASSYSGPWTGGGTEAFF. Written as DNA, the CDR3 is TGTGCCAGCAGTTACTCAGGCCCCTGGACAGGGGGGGGCACTGAAGCTTTCTTT.

This clonotype occurred a few times. The CDR3 is CASSLGGSNTGELFF. The CDR3 DNA follows: TGTGCCAGCAGTCTGGGGGGCTCGAACACCGGGGAGCTGTTTTTT. The chain carries TRBV12-3 or TRBV12-4 and TRBJ2-2; D could derive from TRBD1 or TRBD2 (6 bases each). V dropped 5 bases and J dropped 0 bases, with 10 bases sitting between them. This CDR3 has 15 residues.

The chain joins TRBV30 to TRBJ2-1; TRBD2 matches at 7 bases. CDR3 length: 18 residues. The V gene end was trimmed by 1 base and the J gene end by 8 bases; junction bases not matched to a gene: 20. Germline-derived CDR1 and CDR2 are GTSNPN and SVGIG (reference sequence). CDR3 coding DNA: TGTGCCTGGAGTGGAGGCCCCACACTAGCGCGAGGAGTCCATGAGCAGTTCTTC. Its protein is CAWSGGPTLARGVHEQFF.

In its sample, this clonotype was seen a few times. The chain uses TRBV3-1 and TRBJ1-2; D unclear. V was trimmed by 2 bases and J by 5 bases, leaving 12 bases between them. There are 14 residues in the CDR3. CDR1 and CDR2 from the germline V gene are LGHDT and YNNKEL (reference sequence). CDR3 in amino acids: CASSQRPVKYGYTF. The CDR3 bases are TGTGCCAGCAGCCAAAGGCCGGTAAAGTATGGCTACACCTTC.

A few counts support this clonotype. This CDR3 reads CASSALQTSGNREQYF. The CDR3 bases are TGTGCCAGCAGTGCGCTGCAGACTAGCGGGAATCGTGAGCAGTACTTC. The V gene is TRBV6-1, the J gene TRBJ2-7, with TRBD2 matching 11 bases. This CDR3 is 16 amino acids long. Germline loops: CDR1 MNHNS, CDR2 SASEGT. Trimming took 4 bases from V and 7 from J; bases not matched to a gene: 12.

This clonotype has just a few counts. This rearrangement joins TRBV5-1 to TRBJ1-5; 9 bases fit TRBD1. The CDR3 spans 15 residues. With V trimmed by 4 bases and J by 6 bases, 8 bases remained unmatched. Germline CDR1 SGHRS, CDR2 YFSETQ. CDR3 sequence reads: CASSPGTGLGQPQHF. The CDR3 DNA is TGCGCCAGCAGCCCCGGGACAGGGTTAGGTCAGCCCCAGCATTTT.

This clonotype was seen only a few times. This CDR3 reads CASSLVGDRRGEAFF. CDR3 in DNA: TGTGCCAGCAGCTTAGTAGGGGACAGAAGAGGGGAAGCTTTCTTT. The chain has TRBV7-9 and TRBJ1-1, with 7 bases identical to TRBD1. Looked up from germline, CDR1 is SEHNR and CDR2 is FQNEAQ (reference sequence). Trimming cost V 1 base and J 8 bases; bases outside gene matches: 10. The CDR3 sequence is 15 residues long.

The J gene is TRBJ1-5, the V gene TRBV25-1, with D unresolved. Germline values: CDR1 MGHDK, CDR2 SYGVNS. This CDR3 spans 13 amino acids. V lost 5 bases, J lost 1 base, and 6 bases lay in between. The CDR3 reads CASSRTSNQPQHF. CDR3 bases: TGTGCCAGCAGTCGGACCAGCAATCAGCCCCAGCATTTT.